This paragraph covers one T cell receptor (beta chain) sequence. Its cognate antigen is unknown. This sample is part of a study of cytomegalovirus exposure and HLA in healthy donors. Study findings and constraints: Later on, a genetic analysis was performed. It linked a missense variant in DCLRE1C with V- and J-gene trimming of TCR beta. Prior analysis indicated that the majority of TCR beta V segments exhibited productivity approximately 90% or approximately 30% of the time.

Germline CDR1 reads SGHTA; CDR2 reads FQGTGA. The CDR3 runs 15 residues. Between the trimmed V and J ends, which lost 5 bases and 10 bases, there was a span of 18 bases. It was with 60 Vbeta and 13 Jbeta primers that the PCR ran. The table came from immunoSEQ multiplex PCR; TCRdb's copy has only in-frame clones and leaves some out. The data show about 140,000 clones, 82% seen once. Sequenced input: PBMCs. The gene calls are TRBV7-3 and TRBJ1-6; maybe TRBD1 (5 bases). The clonotype comes from a man aged 25-45 years in good health and CMV-seropositive. In DNA, the CDR3 is TGTGCCAGCAGCCCGACACCGGACATCGAATCACCCCTCCACTTT. It specifies CASSPTPDIESPLHF.